Sequencing of this T cell receptor beta chain was carried out in a study of blood T cell repertoires in COVID-19. Study-wide background: The United States, Italy and Spain were the sources of the acute and convalescent COVID-19 samples. Sources were T cells, B-cell-depleted T cells, or PBMCs; the material itself was cDNA or gDNA.

Per the original data handling: Quantification of nucleated cells was approximated via reference gene primer amplification. Here immunoSEQ multiplex PCR was the method, and the copy in TCRdb shows in-frame clones only, minus some. D and trimming come from the DNA, and the V and J calls and clone size come from that table. The sample has some 70,000 clones, about nine tenths seen once. Germline lookup yields CDR1 SGHVS and CDR2 FNYEAQ. This CDR3 comprises 18 residues. V shed 5 bases, J shed 1 base, and the junction held 17 bases outside the gene matches. The sample was peripheral blood. This receptor was obtained from a woman aged 70-85 years with acute or convalescent COVID-19. This sequence joins TRBV7-6 and TRBJ2-7, with TRBD1 identical over 7 bases. The CDR3: CASSRKPPDRVFSYEQYF. The CDR3 DNA reads as TGTGCCAGCAGCCGCAAACCTCCAGACAGGGTTTTTTCCTACGAGCAGTACTTC.